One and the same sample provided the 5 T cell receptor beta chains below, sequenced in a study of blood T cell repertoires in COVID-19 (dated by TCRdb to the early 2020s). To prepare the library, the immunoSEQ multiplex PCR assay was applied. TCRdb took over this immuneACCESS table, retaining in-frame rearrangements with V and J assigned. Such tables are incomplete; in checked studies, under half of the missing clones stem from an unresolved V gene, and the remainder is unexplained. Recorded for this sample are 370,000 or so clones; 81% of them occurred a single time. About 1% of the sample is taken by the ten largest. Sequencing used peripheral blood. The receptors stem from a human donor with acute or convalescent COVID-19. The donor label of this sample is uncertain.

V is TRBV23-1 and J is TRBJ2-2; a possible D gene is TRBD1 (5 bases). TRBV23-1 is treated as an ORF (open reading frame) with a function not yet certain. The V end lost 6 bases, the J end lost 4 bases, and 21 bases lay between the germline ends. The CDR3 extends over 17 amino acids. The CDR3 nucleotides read TGCGCCAGCAGCCCAAAGGGCGGCAGGGTTTGCACCGGGGAGCTGTTTTTT. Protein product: CASSPKGGRVCTGELFF.

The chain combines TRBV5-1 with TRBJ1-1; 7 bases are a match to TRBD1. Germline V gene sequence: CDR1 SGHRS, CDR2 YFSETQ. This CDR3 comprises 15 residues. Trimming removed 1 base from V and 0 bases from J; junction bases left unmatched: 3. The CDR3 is CASSLQGGMNTEAFF. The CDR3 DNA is TGCGCCAGCAGCTTGCAGGGGGGTATGAACACTGAAGCTTTCTTT.

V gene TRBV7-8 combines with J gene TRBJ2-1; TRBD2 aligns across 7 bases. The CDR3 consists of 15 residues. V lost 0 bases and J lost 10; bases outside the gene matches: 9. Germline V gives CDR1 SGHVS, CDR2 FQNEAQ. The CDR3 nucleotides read TGTGCCAGCAGCTTAGCGAGCGGGGCTACCAGGGAGCAGTTCTTC. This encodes CASSLASGATREQFF.

In nucleotides, the CDR3 is TGTGCCAGCAGTGAACTTGGTGGCGGGAGGACCAAAAACATTCAGTACTTC. It is translated as CASSELGGGRTKNIQYF. This chain links TRBV2 with TRBJ2-4; 8 bases are shared with TRBD2. The CDR3 loop spans 17 amino acids. Per germline, CDR1 SNHLY and CDR2 FYNNEI. The V gene end was trimmed by 2 bases and the J gene end by 2 bases; junction bases not matched to a gene: 8.

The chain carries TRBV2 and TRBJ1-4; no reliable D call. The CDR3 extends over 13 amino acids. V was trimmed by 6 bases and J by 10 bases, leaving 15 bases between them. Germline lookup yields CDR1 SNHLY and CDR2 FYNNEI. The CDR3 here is CASRPNREAKLFF. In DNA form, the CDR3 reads TGTGCCAGCAGACCGAATAGGGAGGCAAAACTGTTTTTT.